These T cell receptor beta chains were read from a single sample in a study of lymphopenia after photon versus proton radiotherapy. Clones were read by immunoSEQ multiplex PCR, and TCRdb kept only the in-frame ones, dropping some. The sample has around 160,000 clones; 75% to 90% are singletons. The sample consisted of peripheral blood, taken from a patient treated with photon-based radiotherapy. The receptors here all came from a man in his forties or fifties with gastric cancer. Both conserved end residues are part of each CDR3. The order of the fields is CDR3 DNA, CDR3 protein, D gene, J gene, CDR3 length, V gene, clone size. The D gene is left open where the match is weak. For some rows the clone size is stated as once, few or many, or as a class when expanded; others skip it.

TGTGCCAGCAGCTTAAAACAGGGTAGATTCACCGGGGAGCTGTTTTTT	CASSLKQGRFTGELFF	NA	TRBJ2-2	16	TRBV7-7	once
TGCGCCAGCAGCTATTACCTAGCGGATGCGAGGCCGACAGATACGCAGTATTTT	CASSYYLADARPTDTQYF	TRBD2	TRBJ2-3	18	TRBV5-1	NA
TGTGCCAGCACACGGGACGGGAACACTGAAGCTTTCTTT	CASTRDGNTEAFF	NA	TRBJ1-1	13	TRBV6-5	once
TGTGCCAGCTCACCACCGGGGCGGGGAGCGAGGGAGACCCAGTACTTC	CASSPPGRGARETQYF	NA	TRBJ2-5	16	TRBV18	few
TGTGCCAGCAGCTTAGTGGCATACGAGCAGTACTTC	CASSLVAYEQYF	NA	TRBJ2-7	12	TRBV7-9	NA
TGTGCCAGTAGCCATTTGGAGGACAGGGGGGCTCGCGAGCAGTACTTC	CASSHLEDRGAREQYF	TRBD1	TRBJ2-7	16	TRBV19	NA
TGTGCCAGCAGCGTAGTTGCTAGCGGGCTCAATGAGCAGTTCTTC	CASSVVASGLNEQFF	TRBD2	TRBJ2-1	15	TRBV9	NA
TGTGCCAGTAGTTCCTTCGGACAGCCGAACACTGAAGCTTTCTTT	CASSSFGQPNTEAFF	NA	TRBJ1-1	15	TRBV19	once
TGCGCCAGCAGCGTTCGGGTGGAGAACACTGAAGCTTTCTTT	CASSVRVENTEAFF	NA	TRBJ1-1	14	TRBV5-1	NA
TGTGCCAGCAGCCGGGGACAGGGAGGTTCCACTGGAAACACCATATATTTT	CASSRGQGGSTGNTIYF	TRBD1	TRBJ1-3	17	TRBV7-8	NA
TGTGCCAGCAGCAAGGACAGGGGGCAGCTAGCGGGTTTCTACGAGCAGTACTTC	CASSKDRGQLAGFYEQYF	TRBD1	TRBJ2-7	18	TRBV7-9	NA